These T cell receptor beta chains were read from a single sample in a study of response to subunit inactivated influenza vaccine. TCRdb recomputed calls from the RT-PCR reads with MiXCR, one row per CDR3 protein. This table holds fewer than 600,000 distinct CDR3 sequences, roughly 7.6% found once. This sample comprised PBMCs from blood, obtained around 25 months after vaccination. These receptors came from a man aged 50 to 75 who received an inactivated influenza vaccine. CDR3s include the opening cysteine and the closing phenylalanine or tryptophan. The D gene is left open where the match is weak. A clone size is listed for some rows: how often the clone was seen (once, few, many), or a class if it is expanded.

CDR3aa,CDR3nt,v_gene,d_gene,abundance,j_gene
CASSSTGTGPQETQYF,TGTGCCAGCAGTTCCACGGGGACAGGGCCCCAAGAGACCCAGTACTTC,TRBV28,TRBD1,many,TRBJ2-5
CASSYGASRSYNEQFF,TGTGCCAGCAGTTACGGGGCGTCTAGGTCCTACAATGAGCAGTTCTTC,TRBV6-2/TRBV6-3,.,few,TRBJ2-1
CASSQHLADNYNEQFF,TGCGCCAGCAGCCAGCATCTAGCGGATAATTACAATGAGCAGTTCTTC,TRBV4-1,TRBD2,many,TRBJ2-1
CSASIPPGSYEQYF,TGCAGTGCTAGTATCCCGCCAGGGTCCTACGAGCAGTACTTC,TRBV20-1,.,.,TRBJ2-7
CSATAPSGGDNEQFF,TGCAGTGCTACCGCCCCTAGCGGGGGTGACAATGAGCAGTTCTTC,TRBV20-1,TRBD2,few,TRBJ2-1
CASSQDGTRASYNEQFF,TGTGCCAGCAGCCAAGATGGAACCAGGGCCTCCTACAATGAGCAGTTCTTC,TRBV14,.,.,TRBJ2-1
CASSLFPMYTEAFF,TGTGCCAGCAGCTTATTCCCGATGTACACTGAAGCTTTCTTT,TRBV7-9,.,few,TRBJ1-1
CASTRPTTDHYTF,TGTGCCAGCACTCGCCCGACGACGGATCACTACACCTTC,TRBV12-3/TRBV12-4,.,few,TRBJ1-2
CASSGTAETQYF,TGTGCCAGCAGCGGTACAGCAGAGACCCAGTACTTC,TRBV13,.,.,TRBJ2-5
CASSQVKGQPQHF,TGCGCCAGCAGCCAAGTTAAGGGTCAGCCCCAGCATTTT,TRBV4-3,.,many,TRBJ1-5
CSAAKGTGYGYTF,TGCAGTGCTGCCAAGGGGACAGGGTATGGCTACACCTTC,TRBV20-1,TRBD1,.,TRBJ1-2
CASNLGWNTEAFF,TGTGCCAGCAACCTAGGGTGGAACACTGAAGCTTTCTTT,TRBV12-3/TRBV12-4,.,few,TRBJ1-1
CASSLTQGQPNVETQYF,TGTGCCAGCAGCTTAACCCAGGGACAGCCCAATGTGGAGACCCAGTACTTC,TRBV13,TRBD1,few,TRBJ2-5
CASSLLQGWTENYGYTF,TGTGCCAGCAGTTTATTACAGGGCTGGACGGAAAACTATGGCTACACCTTC,TRBV27,.,many,TRBJ1-2
CASSQDRGRVYEQYF,TGTGCCAGCAGCCAAGATAGGGGGCGCGTCTACGAGCAGTACTTC,TRBV4-2,TRBD1,.,TRBJ2-7
CASSGTSGRGDTQYF,TGTGCCAGCTCTGGGACTAGCGGGAGGGGAGATACGCAGTATTTT,TRBV9,TRBD2,many,TRBJ2-3
CATSEGRGGPDTQYF,TGTGCCACCAGCGAGGGGCGGGGGGGCCCCGATACGCAGTATTTT,TRBV24-1,TRBD2,.,TRBJ2-3
CASRLAGGPLEQYF,TGTGCCAGCAGACTAGCGGGAGGGCCCCTCGAGCAGTACTTC,TRBV12-3/TRBV12-4,TRBD2,once,TRBJ2-7
CASSEAPTGWSGNTIYF,TGTGCCAGCAGTGAAGCGCCGACAGGGTGGTCTGGAAACACCATATATTTT,TRBV6-1,TRBD1,.,TRBJ1-3
CASSVTTRTGTEYF,TGTGCCAGCAGCGTCACCACCAGAACAGGGACTGAGTACTTC,TRBV6-1,.,few,TRBJ2-7
CASSIAGAQETQYF,TGTGCCAGCAGTATAGCGGGGGCCCAAGAGACCCAGTACTTC,TRBV12-3/TRBV12-4,TRBD2,once,TRBJ2-5
CASRQVLTYEQYF,TGCGCCAGCCGACAGGTGCTAACCTACGAGCAGTACTTC,TRBV4-1,.,.,TRBJ2-7
CASRLGWSNPRYEQYF,TGTGCCAGCAGGTTAGGTTGGTCTAACCCAAGGTACGAGCAGTACTTC,TRBV13,.,.,TRBJ2-7
CSGSPGQGYEQYF,TGCAGCGGCAGCCCGGGACAGGGCTACGAGCAGTACTTC,TRBV29-1,TRBD1,.,TRBJ2-7
CASSLGLHQETQYF,TGTGCCAGCAGTTTGGGACTACACCAAGAGACCCAGTACTTC,TRBV28,TRBD2,.,TRBJ2-5
CASSPMGQENTGELFF,TGTGCCAGCAGTCCGATGGGACAGGAGAACACCGGGGAGCTGTTTTTT,TRBV6-2/TRBV6-3,TRBD1,.,TRBJ2-2
CASSPVVTGTNTIYF,TGTGCCAGCTCACCAGTAGTTACGGGAACGAACACCATATATTTT,TRBV18,.,.,TRBJ1-3